The TCR beta chain under discussion was sequenced for a study of shared clonotypes between healthy human individuals. Per sorted-subset replicate PCR, input was around 220 ng DNA, representing about 32,000 T cell genomes. The protocol was immunoSEQ multiplex PCR, while the TCRdb copy is restricted to in-frame clones and leaves out a portion. The sample lists 700,000 or so clones, approximately 75% seen once, with around 1.8% in the top ten. There are 16 residues in the CDR3. The ends lost 0 bases at V and 4 bases at J; junction bases unmatched: 6. CDR1 SGHRS and CDR2 YFSETQ come from the germline V gene.

Sequencing was carried out using memory CD4+ T cells sorted from blood. Specified subset: CD45RA-negative fraction. The TCR was taken from a woman in her 30s in good health. The chain employs TRBV5-1 and TRBJ2-1; TRBD2 matches at 8 bases. CDR3 nucleotides: TGCGCCAGCAGCTTGGCGGGAGGGAGAAATTACAATGAGCAGTTCTTC. The encoded protein is CASSLAGGRNYNEQFF. Supplemented by reference TRBV5-1 and TRBJ2-1, the full variable domain reads KAGVTQTPRYLIKTRGQQVTLSCSPISGHRSVSWYQQTPGQGLQFLFEYFSETQRNKGNFPGRFSGRQFSNSRSEMNVSTLELGDSALYLCASSLAGGRNYNEQFFGPGTRLTVL.